This TCR beta chain is from a study of Graves' ophthalmopathy and Graves' hyperthyroidism. Study findings and constraints: Ophthalmopathy cases were distinguished from stable hyperthyroidism by a 13-signature model, reaching around 88% sensitivity and around 81% specificity.

This CDR3 spans 11 amino acids. Germline CDR1 is ENHRY and CDR2 is SYGVKD. Trimming left V 5 bases short and J 8 bases short, with 9 bases between. Exclusion criteria comprised other autoimmune diseases, uncontrolled infections, pregnancy or lactation in patients. Clinical symptoms, serum thyroxine, TRAb, thyroid ultrasound and orbital computed tomography determined diagnosis. Sampling about 9.7 ml of fresh peripheral blood provided the PBMCs. This clonotype was counted a few times. Its antigen is not known. Investigators amplified TCR beta CDR3 regions from RNA transcripts. RT-PCR was first run with HTBI primers, then multiplex PCR in a second round. TCRdb redid the calling of the multiplex PCR reads with MiXCR, one entry per CDR3 protein. This table holds 300,000 to 400,000 distinct CDR3 sequences, about 18% found once.

The chain carries TRBV10-3 and TRBJ1-2; D gene ambiguous. The TCR originated in an adult woman with stable Graves' hyperthyroidism. The specimen sequenced was peripheral blood. This CDR3 is CAISFESGYTF. CDR3 in DNA: TGTGCCATCAGTTTCGAGTCGGGCTACACCTTC.